This T cell receptor (beta chain) was documented in a study of CD8 T cells in Susac syndrome. Sequencing of TCR beta was undertaken in CD8+ and CD4+ T cells derived from blood. It was treatment-naive patients with stable or active relapsing-remitting disease who made up the multiple sclerosis controls. When the RNA was reverse transcribed, random hexamers were used with an input of roughly 0.45 to 1 ug. Multiplex PCR with immunoSEQ amplified the TCR beta CDR3 across 54 Vbeta and 13 Jbeta. TCRdb itself ran the immunoSEQ multiplex PCR reads through MiXCR, one entry per CDR3 protein. This repertoire shows just over 150,000 distinct CDR3 sequences, roughly 96% found once; its top ten account for 0.14% to 0.15%. Trimming removed 4 bases from V and 4 bases from J, with 17 bases in between. Germline CDR1 and CDR2: DFQATT and SNEGSKA (reference sequence). The CDR3 has 15 amino acids.

The sample taken for sequencing was CD8+ T cells from PBMCs. The rearrangement links TRBV20-1 to TRBJ1-5, with a tentative D call TRBD1 (5 bases). The clonotype originates from a human donor with multiple sclerosis. The CDR3 loop reads CSAKPRGWNNQPQHF. The CDR3 DNA reads TGCAGTGCTAAACCCCGGGGCTGGAATAATCAGCCCCAGCATTTT.